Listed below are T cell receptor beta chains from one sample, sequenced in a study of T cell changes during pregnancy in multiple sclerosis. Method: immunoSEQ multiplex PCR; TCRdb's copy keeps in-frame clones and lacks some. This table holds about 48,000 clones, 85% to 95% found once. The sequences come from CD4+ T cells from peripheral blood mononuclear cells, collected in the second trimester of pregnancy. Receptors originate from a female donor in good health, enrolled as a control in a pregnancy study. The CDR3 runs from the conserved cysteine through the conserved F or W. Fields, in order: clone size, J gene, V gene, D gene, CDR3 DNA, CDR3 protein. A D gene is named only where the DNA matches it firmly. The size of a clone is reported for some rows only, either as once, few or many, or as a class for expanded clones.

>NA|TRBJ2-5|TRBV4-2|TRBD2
TGTGCCAGCAGCCAAGGGGAGCGGGAGGGCCCCCAAGAGACCCAGTACTTC
CASSQGEREGPQETQYF
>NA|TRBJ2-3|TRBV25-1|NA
TGTGCCAGCAGGAAACAGGGAGGGCCAGATACGCAGTATTTT
CASRKQGGPDTQYF
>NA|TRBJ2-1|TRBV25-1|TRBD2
TGTGCCAGCAGTGCCGGGACTAGCGGGAGTTCCTACAATGAGCAGTTCTTC
CASSAGTSGSSYNEQFF
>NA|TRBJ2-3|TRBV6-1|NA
TGTGCCAGCAGTGAACCGACTACTAATACGCAGTATTTT
CASSEPTTNTQYF
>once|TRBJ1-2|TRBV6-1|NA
TGTGCCAGCAGTGAAGCGAGGGCGGTTGACTATGGCTACACCTTC
CASSEARAVDYGYTF
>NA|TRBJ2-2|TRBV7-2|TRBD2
TGTGCCAGCATCCGGGGACTAGCGGGAAACACCGGGGAGCTGTTTTTT
CASIRGLAGNTGELFF
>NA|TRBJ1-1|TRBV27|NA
TGTGCCAGCAAAGGGGTGGGCACTGAAGCTTTCTTT
CASKGVGTEAFF
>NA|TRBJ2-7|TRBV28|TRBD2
TGTGCCAGCAGAGAGGGACTAGCGGGAGACGAGCAGTACTTC
CASREGLAGDEQYF
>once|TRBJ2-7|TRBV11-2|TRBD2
TGTGCCAGCAGATCAAGCGGGAGTGTCGGCGACGAGCAGTACTTC
CASRSSGSVGDEQYF
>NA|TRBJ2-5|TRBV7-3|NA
TGTGCCAGCAGCTTAGACAGCCAAGAGACCCAGTACTTC
CASSLDSQETQYF
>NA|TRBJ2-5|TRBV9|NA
TGTGCCAGCAGCCCGGACTACCAGACCCAGTACTTC
CASSPDYQTQYF
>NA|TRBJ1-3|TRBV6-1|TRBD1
TGTGCCAGCAGTGAGACAGGGTCGAGCTCTGGAAACACCATATATTTT
CASSETGSSSGNTIYF
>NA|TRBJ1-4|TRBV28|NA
TGTGCCAGCAGTTTATCGTCCGGTAAACTGTTTTTT
CASSLSSGKLFF
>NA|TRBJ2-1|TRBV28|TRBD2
TGTGCCAGCAGTCCCGGACTAGCGGGAAGCGATGAGCAGTTCTTC
CASSPGLAGSDEQFF
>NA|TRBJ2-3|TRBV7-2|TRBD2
TGTGCCAGCAGCTCAAGACTAGCGAGCACAGATACGCAGTATTTT
CASSSRLASTDTQYF